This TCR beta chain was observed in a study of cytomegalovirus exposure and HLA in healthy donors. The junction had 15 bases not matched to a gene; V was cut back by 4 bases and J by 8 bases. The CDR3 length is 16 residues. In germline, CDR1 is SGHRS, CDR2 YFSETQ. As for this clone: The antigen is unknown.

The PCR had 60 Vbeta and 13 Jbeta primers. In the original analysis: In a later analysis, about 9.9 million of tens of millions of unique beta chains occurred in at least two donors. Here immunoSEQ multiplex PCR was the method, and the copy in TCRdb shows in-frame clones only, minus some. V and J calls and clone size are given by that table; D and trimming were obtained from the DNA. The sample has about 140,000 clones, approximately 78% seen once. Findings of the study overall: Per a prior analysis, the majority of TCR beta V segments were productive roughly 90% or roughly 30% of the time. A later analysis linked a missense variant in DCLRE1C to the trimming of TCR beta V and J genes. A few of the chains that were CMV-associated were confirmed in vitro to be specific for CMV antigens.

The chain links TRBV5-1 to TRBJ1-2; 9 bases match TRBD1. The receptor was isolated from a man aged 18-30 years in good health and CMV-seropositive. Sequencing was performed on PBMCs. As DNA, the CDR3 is TGCGCCAGCAGCCCTCGTCCCGGGACAGGGCTGGGCGGCTACACCTTC. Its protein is CASSPRPGTGLGGYTF.